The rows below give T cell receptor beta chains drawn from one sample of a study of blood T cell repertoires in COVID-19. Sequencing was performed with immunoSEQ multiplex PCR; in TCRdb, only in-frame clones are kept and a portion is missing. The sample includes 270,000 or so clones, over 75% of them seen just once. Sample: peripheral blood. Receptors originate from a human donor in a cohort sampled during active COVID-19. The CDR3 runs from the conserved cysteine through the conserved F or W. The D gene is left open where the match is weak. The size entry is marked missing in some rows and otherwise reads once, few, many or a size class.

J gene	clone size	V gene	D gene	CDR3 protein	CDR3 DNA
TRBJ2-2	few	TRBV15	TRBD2	CATSRDLAAGELFF	TGTGCCACCAGCAGAGACCTAGCGGCTGGGGAGCTGTTTTTT
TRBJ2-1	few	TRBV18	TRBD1	CASSLGQGEYNEQFF	TGTGCCAGCTCACTCGGACAGGGGGAGTACAATGAGCAGTTCTTC
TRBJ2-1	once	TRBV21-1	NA	CASSKEGLAGARSSYNEQFF	TGTGCCAGCAGCAAAGAGGGCCTAGCGGGGGCCAGGAGCTCCTACAATGAGCAGTTCTTC
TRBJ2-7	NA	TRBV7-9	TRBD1	CASSLGQPQTYEQYF	TGTGCCAGCAGCTTGGGACAGCCCCAAACCTACGAGCAGTACTTC
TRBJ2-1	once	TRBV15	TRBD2	CATSRYSGKQFF	TGTGCCACCAGCAGATATAGCGGGAAGCAGTTCTTC
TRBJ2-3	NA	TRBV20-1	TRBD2	CSASHDSGRGSDTQYF	TGCAGTGCTAGTCACGACAGCGGGAGAGGATCAGATACGCAGTATTTT
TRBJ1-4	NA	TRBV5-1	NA	CASSLGIGATNEKLFF	TGCGCCAGCAGCTTGGGGATCGGGGCAACTAATGAAAAACTGTTTTTT
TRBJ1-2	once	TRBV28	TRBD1	CASSLVQGASYTF	TGTGCCAGCAGTTTGGTCCAGGGGGCTAGCTACACCTTC
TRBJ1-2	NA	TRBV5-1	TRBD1	CASSTGQGDVYGYTF	TGCGCCAGCAGCACCGGACAGGGGGATGTCTATGGCTACACCTTC
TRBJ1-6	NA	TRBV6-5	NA	CASSYSGTNSPLHF	TGTGCCAGCAGTTACAGCGGGACCAATTCACCCCTCCACTTT
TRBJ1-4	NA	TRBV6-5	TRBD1	CASRGDRSTNEKLFF	TGTGCCAGCAGGGGGGACAGATCAACTAATGAAAAACTGTTTTTT
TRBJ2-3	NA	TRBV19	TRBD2	CASSTGLAGGRDTQYF	TGTGCCAGTAGTACAGGACTAGCGGGCGGCAGGGATACGCAGTATTTT
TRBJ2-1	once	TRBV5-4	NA	CASSVGGSSYNEQFF	TGTGCCAGCAGCGTAGGGGGTAGCTCCTACAATGAGCAGTTCTTC
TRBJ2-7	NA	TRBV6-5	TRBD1	CASRGTGEYEQYF	TGTGCCAGCCGAGGGACAGGAGAATACGAGCAGTACTTC
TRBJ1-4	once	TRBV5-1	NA	CASSLSAGADEKLFF	TGCGCCAGCAGCTTGTCAGCGGGGGCGGATGAAAAACTGTTTTTT
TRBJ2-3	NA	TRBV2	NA	CASSESGASVTDTQYF	TGTGCCAGCAGTGAGTCGGGAGCTTCGGTCACAGATACGCAGTATTTT
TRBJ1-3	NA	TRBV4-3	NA	CASSQDAGFSGNTIYF	TGCGCCAGCAGCCAAGATGCGGGATTCTCTGGAAACACCATATATTTT
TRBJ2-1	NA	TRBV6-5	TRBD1	CASSLAGGALNEQFF	TGTGCCAGCAGTTTGGCAGGGGGCGCGTTAAATGAGCAGTTCTTC
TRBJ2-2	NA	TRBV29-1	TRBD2	CSVEGISGTNTGELFF	TGCAGCGTTGAAGGGATTAGCGGGACCAACACCGGGGAGCTGTTTTTT
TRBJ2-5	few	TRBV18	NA	CASSPGGLGETQYF	TGTGCCAGCTCACCAGGGGGACTGGGAGAGACCCAGTACTTC
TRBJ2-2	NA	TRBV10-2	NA	CASSDLGLDTGELFF	TGCGCCAGCAGTGACCTTGGACTCGACACCGGGGAGCTGTTTTTT
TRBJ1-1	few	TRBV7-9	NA	CASSSVYTEAFF	TGTGCCAGCAGCTCAGTATACACTGAAGCTTTCTTT
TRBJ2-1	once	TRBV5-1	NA	CASRRWGPNNEQFF	TGCGCCAGCAGGAGGTGGGGCCCCAACAATGAGCAGTTCTTC
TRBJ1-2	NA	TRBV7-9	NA	CASSLVGDGGYTF	TGTGCCAGCAGCTTAGTAGGGGATGGTGGCTACACCTTC
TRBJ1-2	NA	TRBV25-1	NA	CASSDQWGRGGYTF	TGTGCCAGCAGTGATCAGTGGGGGCGCGGTGGCTACACCTTC
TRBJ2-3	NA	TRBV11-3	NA	CASSFGRGRTDTQYF	TGTGCCAGCAGCTTCGGGCGAGGGCGGACAGATACGCAGTATTTT
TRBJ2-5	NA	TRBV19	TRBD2	CASSTGTSGSFAETQYF	TGTGCCAGTAGTACCGGGACTAGCGGGAGCTTTGCAGAGACCCAGTACTTC
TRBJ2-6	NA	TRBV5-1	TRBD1	CASSSGQGAPNVLTF	TGCGCCAGCAGTTCGGGACAGGGGGCTCCCAACGTCCTGACTTTC
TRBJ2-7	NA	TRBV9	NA	CASSVRDTKTYEQYF	TGTGCCAGCAGCGTCCGGGACACGAAGACCTACGAGCAGTACTTC
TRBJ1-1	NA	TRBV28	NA	CASSPTRTEAFF	TGTGCCAGCAGCCCCACACGTACCGAAGCTTTCTTT
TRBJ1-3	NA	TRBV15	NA	CATSRGLGRTGGPGNTIYF	TGTGCCACCAGCAGAGGCTTGGGGCGGACGGGGGGCCCCGGGAACACCATATATTTT
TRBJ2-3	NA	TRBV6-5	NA	CASSYTLADGDTQYF	TGTGCCAGCAGTTACACGCTGGCGGATGGAGATACGCAGTATTTT
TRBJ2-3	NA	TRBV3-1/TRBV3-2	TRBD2	CASSQDPSGRGRAGGPTLTDTQYF	TGTGCCAGCAGCCAAGACCCCTCGGGCAGGGGTCGGGCGGGAGGCCCAACTCTCACAGATACGCAGTATTTT
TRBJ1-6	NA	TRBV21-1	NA	CASSRRQGQDHF	TGTGCCAGCAGCCGGAGACAGGGTCAGGATCACTTT
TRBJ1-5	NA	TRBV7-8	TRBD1	CASSRDRQSPQHF	TGTGCCAGCAGCCGGGACAGGCAATCGCCCCAGCATTTT
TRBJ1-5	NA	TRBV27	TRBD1	CASRLGQGNYQPQHF	TGTGCCAGCAGACTGGGACAGGGCAATTATCAGCCCCAGCATTTT
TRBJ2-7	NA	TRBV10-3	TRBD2	CAISELAGANEQYF	TGTGCCATCAGTGAGCTAGCGGGAGCCAACGAGCAGTACTTC
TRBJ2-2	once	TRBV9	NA	CASRAAATGELFF	TGTGCCAGCAGGGCTGCAGCGACCGGGGAGCTGTTTTTT
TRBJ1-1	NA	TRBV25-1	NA	CASIFRDKAFF	TGTGCCAGCATATTCCGGGACAAAGCTTTCTTT
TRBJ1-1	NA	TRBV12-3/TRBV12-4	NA	CASSLMRDTEAFF	TGTGCCAGCAGTTTAATGAGGGACACTGAAGCTTTCTTT
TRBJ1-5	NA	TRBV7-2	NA	CASSLAAAADQPQHF	TGTGCCAGCAGCTTAGCGGCGGCGGCGGATCAGCCCCAGCATTTT
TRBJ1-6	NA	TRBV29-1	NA	CSVTDRMDSPLHF	TGCAGCGTGACAGACAGGATGGATTCACCCCTCCACTTT
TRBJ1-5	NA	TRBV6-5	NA	CASSGDSYSNQPQHF	TGTGCCAGCAGCGGTGACAGTTATAGCAATCAGCCCCAGCATTTT
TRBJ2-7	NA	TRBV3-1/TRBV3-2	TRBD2	CASSPFAGGPTYEQYF	TGTGCCAGCAGCCCATTTGCGGGAGGACCTACCTACGAGCAGTACTTC
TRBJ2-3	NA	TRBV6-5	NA	CASSLGGVDTQYF	TGTGCCAGCAGTCTAGGAGGTGTGGATACGCAGTATTTT
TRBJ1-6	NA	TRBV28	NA	CASEEHDSPLHF	TGTGCCAGTGAAGAGCACGATTCACCCCTCCACTTT
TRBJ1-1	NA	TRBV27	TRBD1	CASSLGTGTRTEAFF	TGTGCCAGCAGTTTAGGGACAGGGACTAGGACTGAAGCTTTCTTT
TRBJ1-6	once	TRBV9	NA	CASSVKQAPDSPLHF	TGTGCCAGCAGCGTGAAACAGGCCCCAGATTCACCCCTCCACTTT
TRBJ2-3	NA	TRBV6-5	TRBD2	CASSTSGGTDTQYF	TGTGCCAGCAGTACTAGCGGAGGGACAGATACGCAGTATTTT
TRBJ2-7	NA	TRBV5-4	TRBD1	CASSWGTAYEQYF	TGTGCCAGCAGCTGGGGGACAGCCTACGAGCAGTACTTC
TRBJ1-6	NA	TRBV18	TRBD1	CASSPGTEGPLHF	TGTGCCAGCTCACCCGGGACAGAGGGACCCCTCCACTTT
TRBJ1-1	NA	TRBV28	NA	CASRGSGHGDTEAFF	TGTGCCAGCAGGGGGTCGGGCCACGGGGACACTGAAGCTTTCTTT
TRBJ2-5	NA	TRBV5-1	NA	CASSKTSSQETQYF	TGCGCCAGCAGCAAAACTAGCAGCCAAGAGACCCAGTACTTC
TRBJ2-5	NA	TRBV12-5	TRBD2	CASGLVAGGAGETQYF	TGTGCTAGTGGTTTGGTGGCGGGGGGCGCGGGGGAGACCCAGTACTTC
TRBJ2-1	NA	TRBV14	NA	CASNRQGSGEQFF	TGTGCCAGCAACCGGCAGGGGTCTGGTGAGCAGTTCTTC
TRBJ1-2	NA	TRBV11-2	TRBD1	CASSTTGRYGYTF	TGTGCCAGCAGTACGACAGGGCGGTATGGCTACACCTTC
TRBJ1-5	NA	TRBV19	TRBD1	CASRRGRTGSNQPQHF	TGTGCCAGTAGAAGGGGCCGGACAGGTAGCAATCAGCCCCAGCATTTT
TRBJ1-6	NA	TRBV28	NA	CASSLLASPLHF	TGTGCCAGCAGTTTACTAGCTTCACCCCTCCACTTT
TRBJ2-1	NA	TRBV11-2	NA	CASSLAGASYNEQFF	TGTGCCAGCAGCTTAGCAGGCGCCTCCTACAATGAGCAGTTCTTC
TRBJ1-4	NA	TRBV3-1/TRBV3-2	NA	CASSQGTALNEKLFF	TGTGCCAGCAGCCAAGGGACAGCCTTAAATGAAAAACTGTTTTTT